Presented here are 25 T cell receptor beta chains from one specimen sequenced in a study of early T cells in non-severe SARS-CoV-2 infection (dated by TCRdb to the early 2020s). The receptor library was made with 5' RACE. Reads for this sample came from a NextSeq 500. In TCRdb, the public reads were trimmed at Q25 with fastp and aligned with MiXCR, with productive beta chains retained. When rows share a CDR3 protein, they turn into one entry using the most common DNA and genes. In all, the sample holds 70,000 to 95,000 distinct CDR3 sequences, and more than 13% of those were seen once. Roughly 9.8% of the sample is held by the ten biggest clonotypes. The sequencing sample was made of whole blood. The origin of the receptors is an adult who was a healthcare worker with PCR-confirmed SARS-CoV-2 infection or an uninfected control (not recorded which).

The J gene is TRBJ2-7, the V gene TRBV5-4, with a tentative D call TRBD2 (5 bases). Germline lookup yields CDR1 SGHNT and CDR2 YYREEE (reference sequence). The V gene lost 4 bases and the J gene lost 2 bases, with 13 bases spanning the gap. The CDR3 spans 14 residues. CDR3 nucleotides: TGTGCCAGCAGCCTCGGAGGTACTACCTACGAGCAGTACTTC. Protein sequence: CASSLGGTTYEQYF.

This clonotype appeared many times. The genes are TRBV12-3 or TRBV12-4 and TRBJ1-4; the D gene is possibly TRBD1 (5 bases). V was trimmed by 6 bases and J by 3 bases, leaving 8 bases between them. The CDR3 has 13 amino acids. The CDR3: CASRRGPNEKLFF. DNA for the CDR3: TGTGCCAGCAGGAGGGGACCTAATGAAAAACTGTTTTTT.

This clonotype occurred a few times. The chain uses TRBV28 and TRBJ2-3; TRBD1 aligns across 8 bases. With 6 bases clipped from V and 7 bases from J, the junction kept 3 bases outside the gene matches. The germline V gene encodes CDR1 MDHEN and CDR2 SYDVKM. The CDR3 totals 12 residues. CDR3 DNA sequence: TGTGCCAGCAGCCGACAGGGGAATACGCAGTATTTT. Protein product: CASSRQGNTQYF.

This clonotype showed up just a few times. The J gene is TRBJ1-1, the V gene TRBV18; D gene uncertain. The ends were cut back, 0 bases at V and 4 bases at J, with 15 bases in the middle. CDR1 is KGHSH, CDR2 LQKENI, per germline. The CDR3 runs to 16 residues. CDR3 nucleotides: TGTGCCAGCTCACCACCCATCTCCACTACGAGCACTGAAGCTTTCTTT. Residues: CASSPPISTTSTEAFF.

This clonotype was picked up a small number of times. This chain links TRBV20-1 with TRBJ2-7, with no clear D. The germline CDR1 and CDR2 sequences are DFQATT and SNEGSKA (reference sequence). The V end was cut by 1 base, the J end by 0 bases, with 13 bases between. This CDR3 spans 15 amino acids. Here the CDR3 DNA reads TGCAGTGCTAGAGGGCAGCCAAACCACTCCTACGAGCAGTACTTC. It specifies CSARGQPNHSYEQYF.

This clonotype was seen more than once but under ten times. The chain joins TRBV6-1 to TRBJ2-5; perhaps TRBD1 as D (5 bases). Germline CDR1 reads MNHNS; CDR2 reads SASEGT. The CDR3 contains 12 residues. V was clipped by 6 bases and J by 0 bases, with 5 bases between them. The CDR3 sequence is CASRQDQETQYF. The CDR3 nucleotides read TGTGCCAGCAGACAGGACCAAGAGACCCAGTACTTC.

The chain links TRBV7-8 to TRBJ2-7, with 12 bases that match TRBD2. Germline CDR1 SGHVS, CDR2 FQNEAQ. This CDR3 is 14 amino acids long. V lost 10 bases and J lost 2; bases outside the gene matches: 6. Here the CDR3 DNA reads TGTGCCACCACCTGGACTAGCGGGGCCTACGAGCAGTACTTC. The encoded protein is CATTWTSGAYEQYF.

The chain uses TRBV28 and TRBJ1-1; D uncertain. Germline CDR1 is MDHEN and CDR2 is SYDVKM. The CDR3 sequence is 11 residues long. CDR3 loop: CVAEGNTEAFF. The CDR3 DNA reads TGTGTGGCGGAGGGGAACACTGAAGCTTTCTTT.

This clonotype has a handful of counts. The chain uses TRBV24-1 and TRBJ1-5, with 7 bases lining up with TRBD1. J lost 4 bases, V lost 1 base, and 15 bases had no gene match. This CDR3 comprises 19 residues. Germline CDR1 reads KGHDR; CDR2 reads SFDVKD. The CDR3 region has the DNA TGTGCCACCAGTGATTTCCGTGGCCCGGGACAGAAAATAAATCAGCCCCAGCATTTT. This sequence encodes CATSDFRGPGQKINQPQHF.

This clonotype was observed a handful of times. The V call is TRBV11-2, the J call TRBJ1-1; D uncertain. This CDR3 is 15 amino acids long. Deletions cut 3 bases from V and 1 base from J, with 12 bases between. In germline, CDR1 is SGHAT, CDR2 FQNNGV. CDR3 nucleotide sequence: TGTGCCAGCAGCTTGAGCCACGCCCGGAACACTGAAGCTTTCTTT. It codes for CASSLSHARNTEAFF.

The CDR3 DNA reads TGTGCCAGCAGCTTAGGGGACAACTATGGCTACACCTTC. Residues: CASSLGDNYGYTF. V gene TRBV7-9 combines with J gene TRBJ1-2; maybe TRBD1 (5 bases). V shed 1 base and J shed 2 bases, with 5 bases lying between them. CDR1 and CDR2 from the germline V gene are SEHNR and FQNEAQ (reference sequence). The CDR3 is made up of 13 amino acids.

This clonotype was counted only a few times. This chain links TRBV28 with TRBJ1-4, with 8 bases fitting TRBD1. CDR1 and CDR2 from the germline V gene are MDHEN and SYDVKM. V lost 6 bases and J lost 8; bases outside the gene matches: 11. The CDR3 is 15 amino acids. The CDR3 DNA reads TGTGCCAGCAGCCACCGGGACAGGATACGGGAAAAACTGTTTTTT. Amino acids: CASSHRDRIREKLFF.

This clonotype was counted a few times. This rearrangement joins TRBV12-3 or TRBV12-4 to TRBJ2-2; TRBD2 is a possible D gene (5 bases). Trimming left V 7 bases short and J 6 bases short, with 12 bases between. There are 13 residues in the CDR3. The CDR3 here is CASTSTRAGELFF. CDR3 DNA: TGTGCCAGCACCTCCACTAGGGCCGGGGAGCTGTTTTTT.

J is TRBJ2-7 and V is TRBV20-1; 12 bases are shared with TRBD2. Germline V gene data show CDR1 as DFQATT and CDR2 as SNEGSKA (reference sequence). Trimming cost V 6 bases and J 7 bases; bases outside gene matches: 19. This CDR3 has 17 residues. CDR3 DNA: TGCAGTGCCATTAAGTCTGCCGCGACTAGCGGGGGAAATGAGCAGTACTTC. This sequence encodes CSAIKSAATSGGNEQYF.

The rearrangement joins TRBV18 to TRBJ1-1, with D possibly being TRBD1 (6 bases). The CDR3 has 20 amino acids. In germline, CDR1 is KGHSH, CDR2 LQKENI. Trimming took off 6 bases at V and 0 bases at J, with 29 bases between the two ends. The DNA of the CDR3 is TGTGCCAGCTCTCCCTTAAACTCCGGGACAAGGAGAATTATGAACACTGAAGCTTTCTTT. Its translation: CASSPLNSGTRRIMNTEAFF.

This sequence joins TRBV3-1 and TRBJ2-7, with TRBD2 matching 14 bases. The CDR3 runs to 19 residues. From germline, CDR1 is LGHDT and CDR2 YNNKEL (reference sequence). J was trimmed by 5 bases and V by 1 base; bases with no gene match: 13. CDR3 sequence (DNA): TGTGCCAGCAGCCAAGGCCTTTTCCCGGGACTAGCGGGGGTCCACGAGCAGTACTTC. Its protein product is CASSQGLFPGLAGVHEQYF.

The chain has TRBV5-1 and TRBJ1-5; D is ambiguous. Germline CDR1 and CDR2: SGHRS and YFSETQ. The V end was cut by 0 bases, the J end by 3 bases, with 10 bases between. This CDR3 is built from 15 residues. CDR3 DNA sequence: TGCGCCAGCAGCTTGGGAGACAAGCCCAATCAGCCCCAGCATTTT. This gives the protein CASSLGDKPNQPQHF.

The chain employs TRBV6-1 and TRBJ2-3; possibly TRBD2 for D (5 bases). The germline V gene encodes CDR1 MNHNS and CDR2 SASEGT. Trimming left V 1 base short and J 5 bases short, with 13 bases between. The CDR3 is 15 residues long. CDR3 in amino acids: CASSEEAGRVDTQYF. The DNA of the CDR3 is TGTGCCAGCAGTGAAGAGGCGGGTCGCGTAGATACGCAGTATTTT.

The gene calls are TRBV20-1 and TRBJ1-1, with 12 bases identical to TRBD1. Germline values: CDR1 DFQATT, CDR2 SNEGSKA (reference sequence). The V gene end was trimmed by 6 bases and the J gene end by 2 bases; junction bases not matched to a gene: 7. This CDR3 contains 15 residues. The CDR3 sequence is CSALAGTGGNTEAFF. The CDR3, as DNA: TGCAGTGCCCTGGCCGGGACAGGGGGCAACACTGAAGCTTTCTTT.

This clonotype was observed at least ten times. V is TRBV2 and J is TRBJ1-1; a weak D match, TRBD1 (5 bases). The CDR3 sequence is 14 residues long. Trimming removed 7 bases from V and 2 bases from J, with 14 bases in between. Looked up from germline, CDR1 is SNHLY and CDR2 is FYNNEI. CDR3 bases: TGTGCCAGCACCCGATGGGGACCTAACACTGAAGCTTTCTTT. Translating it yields CASTRWGPNTEAFF.

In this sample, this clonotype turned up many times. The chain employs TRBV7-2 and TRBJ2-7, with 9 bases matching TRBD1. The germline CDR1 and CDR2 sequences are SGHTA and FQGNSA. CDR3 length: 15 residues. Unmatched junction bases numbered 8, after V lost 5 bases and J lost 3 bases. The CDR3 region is CASSPRTGADYEQYF. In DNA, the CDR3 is TGTGCCAGCAGCCCACGGACAGGGGCGGACTACGAGCAGTACTTC.

The DNA for the CDR3 is TGCAGCTCCGTTTCCGGGACCAAGGGGAACATTCAGTACTTC. It encodes CSSVSGTKGNIQYF. The chain recombines TRBV29-1 with TRBJ2-4; D may match TRBD1 or TRBD2 (5 bases each). The germline V gene has CDR1 SQVTM and CDR2 ANQGSEA. The V end was cut by 8 bases, the J end by 7 bases, with 21 bases between. The CDR3 totals 14 residues.

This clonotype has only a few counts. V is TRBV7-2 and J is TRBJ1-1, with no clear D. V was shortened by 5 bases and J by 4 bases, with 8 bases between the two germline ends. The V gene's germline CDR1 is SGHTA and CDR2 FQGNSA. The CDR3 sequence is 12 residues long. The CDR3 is CASSPPGTEAFF. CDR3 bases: TGTGCCAGCAGCCCCCCTGGCACTGAAGCTTTCTTT.

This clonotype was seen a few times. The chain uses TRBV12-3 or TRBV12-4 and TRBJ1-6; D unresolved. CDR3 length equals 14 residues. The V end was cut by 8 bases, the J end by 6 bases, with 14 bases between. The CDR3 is CASGPTGPNSPLHF. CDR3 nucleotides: TGTGCCAGCGGCCCAACGGGTCCTAATTCACCCCTCCACTTT.

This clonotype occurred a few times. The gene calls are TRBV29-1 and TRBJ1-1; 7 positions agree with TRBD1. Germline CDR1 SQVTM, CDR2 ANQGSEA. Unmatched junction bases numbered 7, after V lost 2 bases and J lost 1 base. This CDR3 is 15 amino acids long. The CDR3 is CSVETGVTSNTEAFF. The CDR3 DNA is TGCAGCGTTGAAACAGGGGTCACCTCGAACACTGAAGCTTTCTTT. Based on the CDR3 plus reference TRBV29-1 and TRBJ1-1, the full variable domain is SAVISQKPSRDICQRGTSLTIQCQVDSQVTMMFWYRQQPGQSLTLIATANQGSEATYESGFVIDKFPISRPNLTFSTLTVSNMSPEDSSIYLCSVETGVTSNTEAFFGQGTRLTVV.